The TCR beta chain under discussion was sequenced for a study of T-cell reconstitution after alpha-beta-depleted transplantation in children (dated by TCRdb to the mid-2010s). For the study in its entirety: The study quantitatively tracked T-cell immune reconstitution after TCRalphabeta/CD19-depleted allogeneic hematopoietic cell transplantation in children using TCR repertoire profiling.

The CDR3 holds 18 amino acids from the cysteine to the phenylalanine. CDR3 DNA is the only sequence kept; it has 54 bases, read in frame from the first base. Between the V and J ends, shortened by 2 bases and 7 bases respectively, the junction contains 24 bases. Reading the germline V gene (reference sequence) gives CDR1 MNHEY and CDR2 SMNVEV. Libraries were made using PCR. Instrument on record: Illumina HiSeq 2500. To normalize quantification of the TCRbeta repertoire, the TCR libraries were built with molecular barcoding that relied on unique molecular identifiers. In TCRdb, the public reads were trimmed at Q25 with fastp and aligned with MiXCR, with productive beta chains retained. Under each unique CDR3 protein, matching rows form one entry showing the most common genes and DNA. Here the sample has hundreds of thousands of distinct CDR3 sequences; roughly a tenth occur a single time. The biggest ten clones account for about 2% of the sample.

What the authors observed across the whole study: Over subsequent months, a decline in hyperexpanded clone frequencies was noted, and after one year, T-cell counts and TCRbeta diversity were mostly ascribed to newly produced T cells. The apparently early recovery of alphabetaT-cell counts about two months after transplant reportedly depended on only several hundred rapidly expanded clones that came from non-depleted graft cells. In some patients, the high TCRbeta diversity seen at day 60 was put down to recipient T cells and intrathymic progenitors that had survived conditioning.

This clonotype was found a few times. The specificity of this receptor is unknown. Nothing much larger sits one base from this clone, and base qualities are not available. What this sample's treatment or condition label stands for: allogeneic hematopoietic cell transplantation with graft depleted of TCRalphabeta T cells and CD19 B cells. The transplant recipients were children given TCRalphabeta/CD19-depleted allogeneic hematopoietic cell grafts. The chain employs TRBV27 and TRBJ2-1; the D segment could be TRBD1, given 6 matching bases. The sequenced sample was PBMCs, obtained before TCRalphabeta/CD19-depleted stem cell transplant. The origin of this receptor is a child aged 2 to 9 with inherited bone marrow failure, due to receive a stem cell transplant. Here the CDR3 is given as CASSLTDQGHSLINEQFF. The nucleotides read TGTGCCAGCAGTTTAACGGACCAGGGACATTCACTGATAAATGAGCAGTTCTTC.